This is a list of T cell receptor beta chains from one sample in a study of blood T cell repertoires in COVID-19. Here immunoSEQ multiplex PCR was the method, and the copy in TCRdb shows in-frame clones only, minus some. Of about 70,000 clones in the sample, 83% were seen once. The specimen was peripheral blood. The receptors derive from a man aged 25-45 years with COVID-19, enrolled during active disease. Each CDR3 is given with its conserved first and last residue. A D gene is named only where the DNA matches it firmly. Clone size is shown for a subset of rows, as once, few, many or a class of expanded clone.

NA NA TRBJ1-1 TRBV11-2 CASSLTTEAFF TGTGCCAGCAGCTTAACAACTGAAGCTTTCTTT
NA NA TRBJ2-5 TRBV3-1/TRBV3-2 CASSQRRGGVGETQYF TGTGCCAGCAGCCAAAGGAGGGGGGGAGTGGGAGAGACCCAGTACTTC
NA once TRBJ2-5 TRBV12-3/TRBV12-4 CASSWGGTQYF TGTGCCAGCAGTTGGGGAGGGACCCAGTACTTC
NA NA TRBJ2-5 TRBV5-6 CASSLGVQETQYF TGTGCCAGCAGCTTGGGAGTCCAAGAGACCCAGTACTTC
NA NA TRBJ2-1 TRBV7-2 CASSASRPQGEQFF TGTGCCAGCAGCGCCTCCCGACCGCAGGGTGAGCAGTTCTTC
NA NA TRBJ1-2 TRBV23-1 CASSRAGNYGYTF TGCGCCAGCAGTCGGGCAGGAAACTATGGCTACACCTTC
TRBD2 once TRBJ2-5 TRBV5-4 CASSLGIAGETQYF TGTGCCAGCAGCTTGGGGATAGCGGGAGAGACCCAGTACTTC
TRBD1 NA TRBJ2-3 TRBV5-1 CASSTGQGLRDTQYF TGCGCCAGCAGCACGGGACAGGGCCTCCGAGATACGCAGTATTTT
TRBD1 NA TRBJ1-2 TRBV6-6 CASSGQGVNYGYTF TGTGCCAGCAGTGGCCAGGGGGTTAACTATGGCTACACCTTC
NA NA TRBJ2-1 TRBV24-1 CATRESQYHEQFF TGTGCCACCCGTGAATCCCAGTACCATGAGCAGTTCTTC
NA NA TRBJ2-7 TRBV27 CASSFNSQGYEQYF TGTGCCAGCAGTTTTAACTCACAGGGTTACGAGCAGTACTTC
NA NA TRBJ1-2 TRBV25-1 CASNRGTNYGYTF TGTGCCAGCAACCGGGGTACTAACTATGGCTACACCTTC
TRBD2 NA TRBJ2-1 TRBV5-4 CASSRGVLAGDNEQFF TGTGCCAGCAGCCGGGGGGTACTAGCCGGCGACAATGAGCAGTTCTTC
TRBD1 NA TRBJ1-6 TRBV9 CASSGRQGAFSPLHF TGTGCCAGCAGCGGACGACAGGGGGCTTTTTCACCCCTCCACTTT
NA once TRBJ1-4 TRBV19 CASSIQDSWNEKLFF TGTGCCAGTAGTATCCAGGACAGTTGGAATGAAAAACTGTTTTTT
TRBD1 NA TRBJ1-4 TRBV5-1 CASSPDPGQGEKLFF TGCGCCAGCAGCCCTGACCCGGGACAGGGAGAAAAACTGTTTTTT
NA NA TRBJ1-2 TRBV6-2/TRBV6-3 CASSYSGGNYGYTF TGTGCCAGCAGTTACTCTGGAGGAAACTATGGCTACACCTTC
TRBD2 NA TRBJ2-1 TRBV30 CAWSRGTRNEQFF TGTGCCTGGAGTCGGGGGACTAGGAATGAGCAGTTCTTC
TRBD1 NA TRBJ1-2 TRBV28 CASSAPGQGVRSYGYTF TGTGCCAGCAGTGCTCCGGGACAGGGGGTTAGATCCTATGGCTACACCTTC
TRBD1 NA TRBJ2-2 TRBV7-3 CASSSGTGPVRGELFF TGTGCCAGCAGTTCCGGGACAGGGCCAGTAAGAGGGGAGCTGTTTTTT
NA NA TRBJ2-3 TRBV5-5 CASRNRQGPVDTQYF TGTGCCAGCAGAAATCGGCAGGGTCCGGTCGATACGCAGTATTTT
NA NA TRBJ1-2 TRBV15 CATSRGQEPGYTF TGTGCCACCAGCAGAGGACAGGAACCGGGCTACACCTTC
TRBD2 NA TRBJ2-7 TRBV29-1 CSARVLHGEGTEQYF TGCAGCGCCCGAGTTCTGCACGGGGAGGGGACCGAGCAGTACTTC
NA NA TRBJ1-1 TRBV6-6 CASTMDSDARAFF TGTGCCAGCACCATGGACAGTGACGCCCGGGCTTTCTTT
NA NA TRBJ1-3 TRBV5-4 CASTTDSGNTIYF TGTGCCAGCACGACAGACTCTGGAAACACCATATATTTT
NA NA TRBJ1-1 TRBV19 CASSLRRASTTEAFF TGTGCCAGTAGTCTTCGACGAGCGTCGACGACTGAAGCTTTCTTT
NA NA TRBJ2-7 TRBV4-2 CASSQESRGWLAYEQYF TGTGCCAGCAGCCAAGAGTCTAGGGGTTGGCTAGCCTACGAGCAGTACTTC
NA once TRBJ2-7 TRBV28 CASSLASYEQYF TGTGCCAGCAGTTTGGCATCCTACGAGCAGTACTTC
NA NA TRBJ1-1 TRBV27 CASSPLGGFTAFF TGTGCCAGCAGTCCCCTGGGAGGGTTCACCGCTTTCTTT
NA once TRBJ2-1 TRBV27 CASSAEGLYNEQFF TGTGCCAGCAGTGCCGAGGGACTGTACAATGAGCAGTTCTTC
NA once TRBJ1-2 TRBV3-1/TRBV3-2 CASSSRNYGYTF TGTGCCAGCAGCTCTCGGAACTATGGCTACACCTTC
NA NA TRBJ2-1 TRBV5-1 CASSLETKVNEQFF TGCGCCAGCAGCTTGGAGACTAAGGTCAATGAGCAGTTCTTC
NA once TRBJ1-5 TRBV27 CASGDKVSNQPQHF TGTGCCAGCGGGGACAAGGTTAGCAATCAGCCCCAGCATTTT
NA NA TRBJ1-5 TRBV2 CASSLQGSNQPQHF TGTGCCAGCAGCCTACAGGGAAGCAATCAGCCCCAGCATTTT
TRBD1 NA TRBJ1-1 TRBV5-1 CASSTGGKTEAFF TGCGCCAGCAGTACAGGGGGAAAGACTGAAGCTTTCTTT
NA NA TRBJ1-3 TRBV5-5 CASSLRVAEAGNTIYF TGTGCCAGCAGCTTGCGGGTAGCCGAGGCTGGAAACACCATATATTTT